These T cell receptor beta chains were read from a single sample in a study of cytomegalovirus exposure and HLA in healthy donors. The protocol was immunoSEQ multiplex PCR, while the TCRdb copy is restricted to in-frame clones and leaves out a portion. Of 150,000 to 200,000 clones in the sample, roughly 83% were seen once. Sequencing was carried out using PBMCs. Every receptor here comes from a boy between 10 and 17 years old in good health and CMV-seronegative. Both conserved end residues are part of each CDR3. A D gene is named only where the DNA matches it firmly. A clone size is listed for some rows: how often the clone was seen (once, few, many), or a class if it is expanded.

TGTGCCAGCAGCGGAGGTTGGGGACAGAATTCCTACGAGCAGTACTTC	CASSGGWGQNSYEQYF	TRBD1	TRBJ2-7	TRBV7-8	once
TGTGCCAGCAGCGGGGGACTAGCGGGGGGGGTGGATCGAGAGACCCAGTACTTC	CASSGGLAGGVDRETQYF	TRBD2	TRBJ2-5	TRBV27	-
TGCGCCAGCAGCCAGGAGACGACCCGGGAGCTGTTTTTT	CASSQETTRELFF	-	TRBJ2-2	TRBV4-1	-
TGTGCCAGCAGCTTAACCCACACCACCGGGGAGCTGTTTTTT	CASSLTHTTGELFF	-	TRBJ2-2	TRBV7-9	-
TGTGCCAGCAGCCTCGGGGAGCAGTACTTC	CASSLGEQYF	-	TRBJ2-7	TRBV28	-
TGTGCCAGCAGCCCCCAGACAGGCCAGGCGGCTTACGAGCAGTACTTC	CASSPQTGQAAYEQYF	-	TRBJ2-7	TRBV7-9	-
TGTGCCAGCAGCTTGGGCCACAGGGAAGAGTCCTACGAGCAGTACTTC	CASSLGHREESYEQYF	-	TRBJ2-7	TRBV5-6	-
TGTGCCAGCAGCTTCCCTACTACAGGGGAAGCTAACTATGGCTACACCTTC	CASSFPTTGEANYGYTF	TRBD1	TRBJ1-2	TRBV7-6	-
TGTGCCAGCAGCGTAGATCCAGCGGGGACAGATACGCAGTATTTT	CASSVDPAGTDTQYF	TRBD2	TRBJ2-3	TRBV9	-
TGCAGTGCTACCCCGGGACTAGGCTACACCTTC	CSATPGLGYTF	-	TRBJ1-2	TRBV20-1	-
TGTGCCAGCAGTTCAATCGCCGGGACTAGCGTTCTTGAGCAGTTCTTC	CASSSIAGTSVLEQFF	TRBD2	TRBJ2-1	TRBV28	-
TGTGCCAGCAGCTCGATACGAGAAAACTATGGCTACACCTTC	CASSSIRENYGYTF	-	TRBJ1-2	TRBV7-9	few
TGTGCCATCAGTGACCCGGGGAAGCGGAGCTCCTACAATGAGCAGTTCTTC	CAISDPGKRSSYNEQFF	-	TRBJ2-1	TRBV10-3	-
TGTGCCAGCAGCTTACGCTTCAACAGGAGGGACGAGCAGTACTTC	CASSLRFNRRDEQYF	-	TRBJ2-7	TRBV7-9	-
TGTGCCAGTAGTATGGGGGACAGCCTTTCCTACGAGCAGTACTTC	CASSMGDSLSYEQYF	TRBD1	TRBJ2-7	TRBV19	-
TGTGCCTGGAGCTTGGGGACAGGGCCAGGGACCCAGTACTTC	CAWSLGTGPGTQYF	TRBD1	TRBJ2-5	TRBV30	-
TGTGCCACCAGCAGAGAACACCGACTAGCGGGAGAAGGCGATGAGCAGTTCTTC	CATSREHRLAGEGDEQFF	TRBD2	TRBJ2-1	TRBV15	-
TGTGCCGCTGGGGGGGGGACTCAGCCCCAGCATTTT	CAAGGGTQPQHF	-	TRBJ1-5	TRBV28	-
TGTGCCTGGAAGGGGTTGGATACGCAGTATTTT	CAWKGLDTQYF	-	TRBJ2-3	TRBV30	once
TGTGCCAGCACCCGTCAGGTGGGGGCGCTTGGCTACACCTTC	CASTRQVGALGYTF	-	TRBJ1-2	TRBV2	-
TGTGCCAGCAGCACCGGGACAGTGAACACTGAAGCTTTCTTT	CASSTGTVNTEAFF	TRBD1	TRBJ1-1	TRBV9	once
TGTGCCAGTTGGGACAGGGCGAATTCACCCCTCCACTTT	CASWDRANSPLHF	TRBD1	TRBJ1-6	TRBV19	-
TGTGCCAGCAGTCGCCGGACAGCGATGAACACTGAAGCTTTCTTT	CASSRRTAMNTEAFF	-	TRBJ1-1	TRBV6-6	-
TGCGCCAGCAGCTTCCGGACAGGTTACACAGATACGCAGTATTTT	CASSFRTGYTDTQYF	TRBD1	TRBJ2-3	TRBV5-1	few
TGTGCCAGCAGCTTAGACGGGAGCACCTACAATGAGCAGTTCTTC	CASSLDGSTYNEQFF	-	TRBJ2-1	TRBV7-9	once
TGTGCCAGCAGCTTCTGGGGGCCCCATGAGCAGTTCTTC	CASSFWGPHEQFF	-	TRBJ2-1	TRBV7-2	few
TGTGCCAGCAGCTTAGCGATACAGGGGAGCACTGAAGCTTTCTTT	CASSLAIQGSTEAFF	TRBD1	TRBJ1-1	TRBV7-8	-
TGTGCCAGCAGCCCGCGACTAGCGGGGGGCGAAGAGACCCAGTACTTC	CASSPRLAGGEETQYF	TRBD2	TRBJ2-5	TRBV11-1	-
TGTGCCAGGGGACAGGGTCCGGCTCAGCCCCAGCATTTT	CARGQGPAQPQHF	TRBD1	TRBJ1-5	TRBV14	-
TGTGCCAGCAGCACCCTAAGGACTAGCGGGGGGGCGGGCACCGGGGAGCTGTTTTTT	CASSTLRTSGGAGTGELFF	TRBD2	TRBJ2-2	TRBV27	-
TGTGCCAGCAGCTGGTCGGGGGGTCCCGGATGGACCCAGTACTTC	CASSWSGGPGWTQYF	TRBD2	TRBJ2-5	TRBV5-6	-
TGTGCCAGCAGTATGGGACAGCGCACAGATACGCAGTATTTT	CASSMGQRTDTQYF	TRBD1	TRBJ2-3	TRBV27	-
TGCAGCGTGGAGGGAGCTTATGGCTACACCTTC	CSVEGAYGYTF	-	TRBJ1-2	TRBV29-1	-
TGTGCCAGCAGCGTGCGGGAGGGGCCTTACAATGAGCAGTTCTTC	CASSVREGPYNEQFF	TRBD2	TRBJ2-1	TRBV9	-
TGTGCCAGCGACGAAGGATGGGGGAGGGCTTTCTTT	CASDEGWGRAFF	-	TRBJ1-1	TRBV25-1	few
TGTGCCAGCAGTTTCCCGGTAGGGGGTGGTCATGAAAAACTGTTTTTT	CASSFPVGGGHEKLFF	-	TRBJ1-4	TRBV27	-
TGTGCCAGCAGCTCAGGGCAGGGGGTCTTGGATGAGCAGTTCTTC	CASSSGQGVLDEQFF	TRBD1	TRBJ2-1	TRBV11-3	-
TGTGCCAGCCGACCGGGACAGGGCTATGGCTACACCTTC	CASRPGQGYGYTF	TRBD1	TRBJ1-2	TRBV19	-
TGCAGCGTTGAAGATCAAGAAGAACAGGGGGGCGAGGGCTACACCTTC	CSVEDQEEQGGEGYTF	TRBD1	TRBJ1-2	TRBV29-1	-
TGTGCCAGCTCACCTCTCTCGGGAGCTGAAGCTTTCTTT	CASSPLSGAEAFF	-	TRBJ1-1	TRBV18	-
TGTGCCAGCAGCTTGGTTGGGCATTTCGAGTATTACGAGCAGTACTTC	CASSLVGHFEYYEQYF	-	TRBJ2-7	TRBV5-6	-
TGTGCCTGGAACCGGGGAACTCGTTCACCCCTCCACTTT	CAWNRGTRSPLHF	-	TRBJ1-6	TRBV30	-
TGCGCCAGCAGCTTGGAGGGGAACTATGGCTACACCTTC	CASSLEGNYGYTF	-	TRBJ1-2	TRBV5-1	-
TGTGCCAGCAGCCCCCGACAGGAAGTCGCAGAGACCCAGTACTTC	CASSPRQEVAETQYF	-	TRBJ2-5	TRBV11-1	-
TGCGCCAGCAGCTTGGATGGGGGGAGCTCCTACAATGAGCAGTTCTTC	CASSLDGGSSYNEQFF	-	TRBJ2-1	TRBV5-1	-